The rows below give T cell receptor beta chains drawn from one sample of a study of cytotoxic CD8 clonotypes in ibrutinib-treated CLL. Produced via immunoSEQ multiplex PCR; TCRdb's table is partial and in-frame only. This sample has 150,000 to 200,000 clones, with 88% found just once. The specimen comprised PBMCs, sampled at disease progression, from a patient treated with ibrutinib. These receptor sequences come from a human donor with chronic lymphocytic leukemia. The CDR3 runs from the conserved cysteine through the conserved F or W. D genes are given only for firm matches. Expanded clones are given a class, and other clones once, few, many or no size at all.

clone_size j_call cdr3_length v_call d_call cdr3_aa cdr3_nt
. TRBJ1-4 15 TRBV28 . CASSPFGATNEKLFF TGTGCCAGCAGTCCGTTCGGAGCGACTAATGAAAAACTGTTTTTT
. TRBJ2-1 12 TRBV28 . CASSFFGDEQFF TGTGCCAGCAGTTTTTTCGGGGATGAGCAGTTCTTC
. TRBJ2-7 15 TRBV28 TRBD1 CASSYVGQGFNEQYF TGTGCCAGCAGTTATGTCGGACAGGGGTTCAACGAGCAGTACTTC
. TRBJ2-2 17 TRBV21-1 . CASQQQTTSGRSGELFF TGTGCCAGCCAGCAACAGACTACTAGCGGGAGATCCGGGGAGCTGTTTTTT
few TRBJ1-5 15 TRBV5-1 . CASSPTGAGGQPQHF TGCGCCAGCAGCCCGACAGGAGCGGGCGGGCAGCCCCAGCATTTT
few TRBJ2-7 15 TRBV2 . CASTLGPAGFYEQYF TGTGCCAGCACCCTGGGGCCAGCAGGCTTCTACGAGCAGTACTTC
once TRBJ1-2 12 TRBV6-5 TRBD1 CASSSDRGGYTF TGTGCCAGCAGTTCAGACAGGGGTGGCTACACCTTC
once TRBJ1-4 16 TRBV9 . CASSADRIATNEKLFF TGTGCCAGCAGCGCCGACAGGATTGCAACTAATGAAAAACTGTTTTTT
. TRBJ1-3 20 TRBV7-6 TRBD1 CASSLAPGQGTFTSGNTIYF TGTGCCAGCAGCTTAGCTCCGGGACAGGGAACGTTCACCTCTGGAAACACCATATATTTT
. TRBJ2-1 13 TRBV5-4 . CASSLQGTNEQFF TGTGCCAGCAGCTTACAGGGTACTAATGAGCAGTTCTTC
. TRBJ2-7 13 TRBV6-6 TRBD1 CASTLDRRYEQYF TGTGCCAGCACCTTGGACAGGAGGTACGAGCAGTACTTC
. TRBJ2-7 15 TRBV18 TRBD1 CASSPTGTGDNEQYF TGTGCCAGCTCACCGACCGGGACAGGAGATAACGAGCAGTACTTC
. TRBJ1-5 14 TRBV15 TRBD1 CATSRRQGNQPQHF TGTGCCACCAGCAGAAGACAGGGAAATCAGCCCCAGCATTTT
. TRBJ1-4 15 TRBV7-9 TRBD1 CASSSGGTANEKLFF TGTGCCAGCAGCTCCGGGGGGACAGCGAATGAAAAACTGTTTTTT
few TRBJ1-5 14 TRBV27 TRBD1 CASSLDRVGQPQHF TGTGCCAGCAGCCTAGACAGGGTCGGTCAGCCCCAGCATTTT
. TRBJ2-5 14 TRBV2 . CASKGLAEQETQYF TGTGCCAGCAAGGGGTTGGCGGAACAAGAGACCCAGTACTTC
. TRBJ2-3 15 TRBV5-5 . CASSFAAGITDTQYF TGTGCCAGCAGCTTCGCTGCCGGTATCACAGATACGCAGTATTTT
. TRBJ2-7 12 TRBV27 . CASSTGPNEQYF TGTGCCAGCAGTACTGGCCCAAACGAGCAGTACTTC
. TRBJ2-7 15 TRBV7-2 TRBD2 CASSLGGRALDEQYF TGTGCCAGCAGCTTAGGTGGGAGGGCCTTAGACGAGCAGTACTTC
. TRBJ1-5 15 TRBV2 . CASSDLAISNQPQHF TGTGCCAGCAGTGATCTGGCGATCAGCAATCAGCCCCAGCATTTT
. TRBJ1-5 15 TRBV25-1 . CASSETRTGNQPQHF TGTGCCAGCAGTGAAACGCGGACAGGCAATCAGCCCCAGCATTTT
. TRBJ1-1 13 TRBV6-6 . CASSYEGNTEAFF TGTGCCAGCAGTTACGAGGGAAACACTGAAGCTTTCTTT
. TRBJ2-1 12 TRBV19 TRBD2 CASSIGGGEQFF TGTGCCAGTAGTATAGGGGGGGGTGAGCAGTTCTTC